This T cell receptor (beta chain) comes out of a study of blood T cell repertoires in COVID-19. Turning to the study itself: Acute and convalescent COVID-19 samples came from the United States, Italy and Spain. From T cells, B-cell-depleted T cells, or PBMCs came the material, which was cDNA or gDNA.

CDR3 size: 13 residues. V lost 4 bases, J lost 4 bases, and 11 bases lay in between. CDR1 is SGHRS and CDR2 is YFSETQ in the germline V gene. In the original workflow: It was from reference gene primer amplification that nucleated cell counts were estimated. Sequenced by immunoSEQ multiplex PCR; TCRdb stores in-frame clones only, minus some. V and J calls and clone size follow that table, whereas D and trimming were derived from the DNA. The table has approximately 100,000 clones, more than 75% seen once. The chain combines TRBV5-1 with TRBJ2-5; possible D gene TRBD1, 5 bases. This sequence originates from a human donor in a cohort sampled during active COVID-19. What was sequenced was peripheral blood. Here the CDR3 reads CASSKGALETQYF. For the CDR3, the DNA is TGCGCCAGCAGCAAAGGGGCTTTAGAGACCCAGTACTTC.